Each of the 7 T cell receptor beta chains below was sequenced from the same sample in a study of cytomegalovirus exposure and HLA in healthy donors (dated by TCRdb to about 2017). Library preparation used the immunoSEQ multiplex PCR assay. For the multiplex PCR, a mixture combining 60 forward primers for TCR Vbeta segments and 13 reverse primers for TCR Jbeta segments was used. The clones in this table, taken by TCRdb from immuneACCESS, are in-frame only. Not every clone is retained; where verified, under half of the shortfall comes from an unresolved V gene, and the cause of the rest is unknown. The sample table records 65,000 to 100,000 clones; around three quarters of these occur just once. More than 2.5% of the sample is taken by the ten largest. Material for sequencing was PBMCs. The receptors derive from a man aged 35 to 55 in good health and CMV-seronegative.

The chain links TRBV5-4 to TRBJ2-3; TRBD2 matches at 8 bases. The CDR3 runs to 16 residues. Trimming removed 5 bases from V and 5 bases from J; junction bases left unmatched: 13. Germline CDR1 SGHNT, CDR2 YYREEE (reference sequence). CDR3 loop: CASRARGALIGDTQYF. The CDR3 DNA reads TGTGCCAGCAGGGCGCGGGGGGCGTTAATCGGAGATACGCAGTATTTT.

The chain uses TRBV11-2 and TRBJ1-1, with TRBD1 as a possible D gene (5 bases). This CDR3 comprises 15 residues. Germline CDR1 and CDR2: SGHAT and FQNNGV. V lost 5 bases and J lost 1, with 14 bases in between. The CDR3 DNA reads as TGTGCCAGCAGCCCGAGTTGGGGGGGGAACACTGAAGCTTTCTTT. It encodes CASSPSWGGNTEAFF.

This chain links TRBV7-2 with TRBJ2-1; D is perhaps TRBD1 (6 bases). V was pared by 1 base and J by 6 bases, with 13 bases between. The CDR3 runs 15 residues. Germline values: CDR1 SGHTA, CDR2 FQGNSA. In DNA, the CDR3 is TGTGCCAGCAGCTTAGTAATGGACAGAGGCAATGAGCAGTTCTTC. Its translation: CASSLVMDRGNEQFF.

This chain uses TRBV6-6 with TRBJ2-3, with TRBD2 matching 8 bases. Germline trimming cut 5 bases from V and 4 bases from J; bases unmatched to any gene: 11. Looked up from germline, CDR1 is MNHNY and CDR2 is SVGAGI (reference sequence). The CDR3 length is 16 residues. The CDR3 loop reads CASSTPSSGGADTQYF. The CDR3 nucleotides are TGTGCCAGCAGTACACCCTCCAGCGGGGGCGCAGATACGCAGTATTTT.

The chain recombines TRBV7-3 with TRBJ1-2, with D maybe TRBD1 (5 bases). Germline values: CDR1 SGHTA, CDR2 FQGTGA. The CDR3 has 15 amino acids. Trimming pared 5 bases from V and 6 bases from J, leaving 19 bases between. CDR3 loop: CASSPPDTMPDGYTF. CDR3 DNA sequence: TGTGCCAGCAGCCCACCGGACACAATGCCGGATGGCTACACCTTC.

The CDR3 protein is CASSSPGGYADTQYF. CDR3 DNA: TGTGCCAGCAGCTCCCCAGGAGGGTACGCAGATACGCAGTATTTT. The rearrangement uses TRBV7-2 and TRBJ2-3; TRBD2 is a possible D gene (6 bases). Germline lookup yields CDR1 SGHTA and CDR2 FQGNSA. The CDR3 has 15 amino acids. V gave up 4 bases and J gave up 4 bases, with 15 bases separating them.

CDR3 sequence reads: CASSQGGQSNQPQHF. The CDR3 DNA sequence: TGTGCCAGCAGCCAAGGGGGACAGTCGAATCAGCCCCAGCATTTT. The V and J genes are TRBV5-4 and TRBJ1-5, with 7 bases lining up with TRBD1. V dropped 4 bases and J dropped 4; count of bases not matched to a gene: 8. CDR1 SGHNT and CDR2 YYREEE come from the germline V gene (reference sequence). CDR3 length: 15 residues. Supplemented by reference TRBV5-4 and TRBJ1-5, the full variable domain reads ETGVTQSPTHLIKTRGQQVTLRCSSQSGHNTVSWYQQALGQGPQFIFQYYREEENGRGNFPPRFSGLQFPNYSSELNVNALELDDSALYLCASSQGGQSNQPQHFGDGTRLSIL.